This TCR beta chain was recorded in a study of blood T cell repertoires in COVID-19. The wider study: The study drew acute and convalescent COVID-19 samples from the United States, Italy and Spain. Sample material is recorded as cDNA or gDNA derived from T cells, B-cell-depleted T cells, or PBMCs.

Measured with immunoSEQ multiplex PCR; TCRdb has only the in-frame clones, and not every one. The data show about 160,000 clones, 85% seen once. The CDR3 contains 15 residues. V was clipped by 6 bases and J by 3 bases, with 15 bases between them. Germline V lookup: CDR1 MRHNA, CDR2 SNTAGT. It was during active infection that Seattle patients were enrolled and then longitudinally followed. The sequence was obtained from a woman aged 55-69 years with COVID-19, enrolled during active disease. The chain combines TRBV6-4 with TRBJ2-1, with a tentative D call TRBD2 (5 bases). Sequencing was done on a sample of peripheral blood. Written as DNA, the CDR3 is TGTGCCAGCAGCCCACTAGGCGGGTTCTACAATGAGCAGTTCTTC. Encoded protein: CASSPLGGFYNEQFF.